This TCR beta chain was identified during a study of T cells after yellow fever vaccination. Notes on this clonotype: Its target is not known.

The CDR3 has 14 residues. J was trimmed by 10 bases and V by 2 bases; bases with no gene match: 5. CDR1 SGHDT and CDR2 YYEEEE come from the germline V gene. TCRdb re-derived calls from the 5' RACE reads in MiXCR, one entry per CDR3 protein. The profile shows about 220,000 distinct CDR3 sequences, around 3.1% of them singletons. Study-level points and caveats: Only a minor proportion of clonotypes was detected across both CD4 and CD8 compartments.

This TCR was sampled from a man aged 18-30 years who received the YFV17D yellow fever vaccine. The sample in question was CD4+ T cells sorted from PBMCs, obtained 10 days after the yellow fever booster vaccination. This chain connects TRBV5-6 to TRBJ1-5; the match to TRBD1 covers 11 bases. The CDR3 loop reads CASSFGQGAIPQHF. In DNA, the CDR3 is TGTGCCAGCAGCTTCGGACAGGGGGCGATTCCCCAGCATTTT.